The 14 T cell receptor beta chains in this list originate from one sample, sequenced in a study of T cells in Graves' hyperthyroidism and ophthalmopathy. Regions amplified from RNA transcripts were the TCR beta CDR3 regions. Researchers ran a first-round RT-PCR on the TCR CDR3 using the HTBI primer set. Using its own MiXCR run on the multiplex PCR reads, TCRdb lists one record per CDR3 protein. The sample records 450,000 to 700,000 distinct CDR3 sequences, about 45% being singletons. Sequenced input: peripheral blood or thyroid tissue (not recorded which). These receptors were collected from an adult woman with Graves' disease, either hyperthyroidism or ophthalmopathy (not recorded which).

This rearrangement joins TRBV5-1 to TRBJ1-2, with 7 bases matching TRBD1. Unmatched junction bases numbered 5, after V lost 4 bases and J lost 8 bases. This CDR3 has 12 amino acids. Germline CDR1 is SGHRS and CDR2 is YFSETQ. CDR3 protein: CASSLQGKGYTF. CDR3 bases: TGCGCCAGCAGCCTACAGGGGAAAGGCTACACCTTC. The variable domain in full, with the rest retrieved from reference TRBV5-1 and TRBJ1-2, is KAGVTQTPRYLIKTRGQQVTLSCSPISGHRSVSWYQQTPGQGLQFLFEYFSETQRNKGNFPGRFSGRQFSNSRSEMNVSTLELGDSALYLCASSLQGKGYTFGSGTRLTVV.

The chain links TRBV7-9 to TRBJ1-2; TRBD1 aligns across 7 bases. The CDR3 covers 15 residues. J was trimmed by 4 bases and V by 5 bases; bases with no gene match: 10. CDR1 is SEHNR, CDR2 FQNEAQ, per germline (reference sequence). The CDR3 DNA is TGTGCCAGCAGCCAGGTGGGGACAGTCATCTATGGCTACACCTTC. Residues: CASSQVGTVIYGYTF.

This clonotype was found many times. The chain employs TRBV6-5 and TRBJ1-2; no clear D gene. The V gene lost 0 bases and the J gene lost 3 bases, with 8 bases spanning the gap. The CDR3 consists of 14 residues. CDR1 is MNHEY and CDR2 is SVGAGI in the germline V gene. DNA for the CDR3: TGTGCCAGCAGTTACTCCCCAGATGACTATGGCTACACCTTC. It translates to CASSYSPDDYGYTF.

V usage is TRBV10-2 and J usage is TRBJ1-2; D is unresolved. The V gene's germline CDR1 is WSHSY and CDR2 SAAADI. The CDR3 consists of 14 residues. V was shortened by 3 bases and J by 8 bases, with 16 bases between the two germline ends. CDR3 region: CASSDPLDGEGYTF. The DNA for the CDR3 is TGCGCCAGCAGTGACCCTCTCGATGGGGAAGGCTACACCTTC.

CDR3 nucleotides: TGTGCCAGCAGTTTGGCCCTGACGGGGAACTATGGCTACACCTTC. It specifies CASSLALTGNYGYTF. The V call is TRBV12-3 or TRBV12-4, the J call TRBJ1-2; unclear D gene. The CDR3 totals 15 residues. V was trimmed by 3 bases and J by 2 bases, leaving 13 bases between them.

The rearrangement joins TRBV11-2 to TRBJ1-1; a weak D match, TRBD1 (5 bases). V lost 4 bases to trimming and J lost 3 bases, with 21 bases between them. The germline CDR1 and CDR2 sequences are SGHAT and FQNNGV. The CDR3 is 17 amino acids. Here the CDR3 reads CASSSTAGGVADTEAFF. For the CDR3, the DNA is TGTGCCAGCAGCTCCACGGCGGGAGGGGTGGCAGACACTGAAGCTTTCTTT. Variable domain in full (rest from reference TRBV11-2 and TRBJ1-1): EAGVAQSPRYKIIEKRQSVAFWCNPISGHATLYWYQQILGQGPKLLIQFQNNGVVDDSQLPKDRFSAERLKGVDSTLKIQPAKLEDSAVYLCASSSTAGGVADTEAFFGQGTRLTVV.

This clonotype was observed a few times. The J gene is TRBJ1-1, the V gene TRBV12-3 or TRBV12-4; 9 bases fit TRBD1. This CDR3 region has 16 residues. V shed 2 bases, J shed 2 bases, and the junction held 6 bases outside the gene matches. The CDR3 loop is CASSLNPGQGNTEAFF. CDR3 bases: TGTGCCAGCAGTTTAAACCCGGGACAGGGAAACACTGAAGCTTTCTTT.

This chain uses TRBV29-1 with TRBJ1-4; the D gene is possibly TRBD1 (6 bases). Trimming took off 4 bases at V and 7 bases at J, with 22 bases between the two ends. The CDR3 extends over 16 amino acids. Looked up from germline, CDR1 is SQVTM and CDR2 is ANQGSEA. As DNA, the CDR3 is TGCAGCGTTGGGGGGGTCGTGGCAGGAGGGGGTGAAAAACTGTTTTTT. Translating gives CSVGGVVAGGGEKLFF.

The table lists this clonotype with a few counts. V usage is TRBV27 and J usage is TRBJ1-6; weak D call: TRBD1 (5 bases). Germline V lookup: CDR1 MNHEY, CDR2 SMNVEV (reference sequence). The CDR3 extends over 13 amino acids. V lost 10 bases and J lost 7, with 14 bases in between. The CDR3 region has the DNA TGTGCCACCCGACAGCTCAGAAATTCACCCCTCCACTTT. Residues: CATRQLRNSPLHF.

In this sample, this clonotype turned up many times. The chain links TRBV5-1 to TRBJ2-2, with TRBD1 identical over 8 bases. Germline V gene sequence: CDR1 SGHRS, CDR2 YFSETQ. The CDR3 is made up of 14 amino acids. V was pared by 7 bases and J by 5 bases, with 7 bases of the junction left unmatched. CDR3 sequence (DNA): TGCGCCAGCGAACCGGGACAGGTGACCGGGGAGCTGTTTTTT. Translation gives CASEPGQVTGELFF. The whole variable domain, filled in from reference TRBV5-1 and TRBJ2-2, reads KAGVTQTPRYLIKTRGQQVTLSCSPISGHRSVSWYQQTPGQGLQFLFEYFSETQRNKGNFPGRFSGRQFSNSRSEMNVSTLELGDSALYLCASEPGQVTGELFFGEGSRLTVL.

This clonotype was found once. V usage is TRBV15 and J usage is TRBJ1-2; no reliable D call. The CDR3 is 14 residues long. Per the germline V gene, CDR1 is LNHNV and CDR2 is YYDKDF (reference sequence). Deletions cut 1 base from V and 12 bases from J, with 18 bases between. CDR3 protein: CATSRVSTYSGNTF. The CDR3 nucleotides are TGTGCCACCAGCAGAGTTAGCACCTACTCTGGAAACACCTTC.

The chain carries TRBV9 and TRBJ2-7, with a weak D call TRBD2 (6 bases). Germline V gene lookup returns CDR1 SGDLS and CDR2 YYNGEE. The CDR3 has 17 residues. Trimming took 6 bases from V and 7 from J, leaving 29 bases between them. The CDR3 sequence is CASNPRGGLGPWGEQYF. The CDR3 nucleotides read TGTGCCAGCAACCCACGGGGAGGATTGGGACCCTGGGGGGAGCAGTACTTC.

This chain uses TRBV25-1 with TRBJ1-1, with a weak D call TRBD1 (5 bases). The CDR3 sequence is 15 residues long. The germline V and J ends were trimmed by 6 bases and 5 bases, with 19 bases remaining between them. Germline CDR1 MGHDK, CDR2 SYGVNS. Written as DNA, the CDR3 is TGTGCCAGCAGCCCGCGGGGCCAGGGCCAGACTGAAGCTTTCTTT. It codes for CASSPRGQGQTEAFF.

The rearrangement joins TRBV15 to TRBJ2-7; tentatively, D is TRBD1 (6 bases). In germline, CDR1 is LNHNV, CDR2 YYDKDF (reference sequence). V lost 8 bases to trimming and J lost 1 base, with 15 bases between them. There are 14 residues in the CDR3. CDR3 residues: CATGTGKASYEQYF. DNA for the CDR3: TGTGCCACCGGAACAGGGAAGGCGTCCTACGAGCAGTACTTC. The full variable domain, its missing parts supplied by reference TRBV15 and TRBJ2-7, is DAMVIQNPRYQVTQFGKPVTLSCSQTLNHNVMYWYQQKSSQAPKLLFHYYDKDFNNEADTPDNFQSRRPNTSFCFLDIRSPGLGDTAMYLCATGTGKASYEQYFGPGTRLTVT.